This T cell receptor beta chain was profiled in a study of OX40 agonist ivuxolimab in advanced cancers. Findings of the study overall: The study observed clonal expansion of CD4+ and CD8+ blood T cells by week 6 at 0.1 to 3.0 mg/kg.

The CDR3 runs 16 residues. Libraries were prepared by immunoSEQ multiplex PCR; TCRdb keeps only in-frame clonotypes and omits some of them. Of 110,000 or so clones in the sample, 91% are singletons; the top ten hold under 0.85%. Notes on this clone: Antigen specificity is unknown.

The V gene is TRBV21-1, the J gene TRBJ1-2; the D call in the table, TRBD1, was not verified against the DNA. TRBV21-1 is marked as a pseudogene. The TCR comes from an adult with an advanced solid tumor such as melanoma, head and neck, liver or kidney cancer. Here the sequenced sample was CD4+ or CD8+ T cells sorted from blood, taken in a trial of the OX40 agonist ivuxolimab. Here the CDR3 DNA reads TGTGCCAGCAAGAACAGGGACAGGGAACAACGGTATGGCTACACCTTC. It yields the protein CASKNRDREQRYGYTF.